The 28 T cell receptor beta chains below come from one sample, sequenced in a study of post-analysis software for immune sequencing data. Study results and caveats: In patients, about 5 TRBV segments were more frequent than in controls, with TRBV5-6, TRBV5-1 and TRBV20-1 among them.

Their antigen targets remain unknown. Unique molecular identifiers were built into the TCR beta cDNA libraries. TCRdb independently ran MiXCR on the PCR reads; one entry per CDR3 protein. The table lists about 820,000 distinct CDR3 sequences, around 50% of them singletons, with 4.6% in the top ten. The sequenced sample consisted of blood. These receptors all come from a girl aged 10-17 years with multiple sclerosis.

The chain carries TRBV29-1 and TRBJ2-7, with TRBD1 matching 8 bases. CDR1 SQVTM and CDR2 ANQGSEA come from the germline V gene. J was trimmed by 0 bases and V by 6 bases; bases with no gene match: 7. This CDR3 region has 14 residues. The CDR3, as DNA: TGCAGCGTGCTGGGACAGGTCAGCTCCTACGAGCAGTACTTC. It codes for CSVLGQVSSYEQYF.

The chain uses TRBV7-3 and TRBJ2-1; 12 bases are a match to TRBD2. After removal of 2 bases from V and 2 bases from J, the junction contained 7 bases not matched to a gene. This CDR3 is built from 18 residues. Germline lookup yields CDR1 SGHTA and CDR2 FQGTGA. CDR3 sequence: CASSLPNTSGGPYNEQFF. DNA of the CDR3: TGTGCCAGCAGCTTACCAAATACTAGCGGGGGGCCCTACAATGAGCAGTTCTTC. The whole variable domain, filled in from reference TRBV7-3 and TRBJ2-1, reads GAGVSQTPSNKVTEKGKYVELRCDPISGHTALYWYRQSLGQGPEFLIYFQGTGAADDSGLPNDRFFAVRPEGSVSTLKIQRTERGDSAVYLCASSLPNTSGGPYNEQFFGPGTRLTVL.

In its sample, this clonotype was seen a few times. This rearrangement joins TRBV4-1 to TRBJ1-2; D gene unclear. Germline V lookup: CDR1 MGHRA, CDR2 YSYEKL. Trimming removed 0 bases at V and 4 bases at J, with 3 bases between. This CDR3 contains 12 residues. CDR3 bases: TGCGCCAGCAGCCAAGAGCTCTATGGCTACACCTTC. It is translated as CASSQELYGYTF.

The chain combines TRBV27 with TRBJ2-7; 11 bases align to TRBD1. V shed 8 bases and J 7 bases; nucleotides not matched to a gene: 7. Germline V lookup: CDR1 MNHEY, CDR2 SMNVEV (reference sequence). The CDR3 extends over 13 amino acids. The DNA for the CDR3 is TGTGCCAGCCGACGGACAGGGGGCCGGGAGCAGTACTTC. It yields the protein CASRRTGGREQYF.

The chain couples TRBV25-1 to TRBJ2-7; D uncertain. Trimming cost V 5 bases and J 2 bases, with 13 bases left between them. Per germline, CDR1 MGHDK and CDR2 SYGVNS. The CDR3 spans 14 residues. CDR3 sequence: CASSSSSSPYEQYF. The CDR3 DNA reads as TGTGCCAGCAGTAGTTCTAGTTCCCCCTACGAGCAGTACTTC.

The rearrangement uses TRBV20-1 and TRBJ1-1; D is perhaps TRBD1 (5 bases). The CDR3 has 12 residues. From germline, CDR1 is DFQATT and CDR2 SNEGSKA (reference sequence). Trimming stripped 3 bases from V and 5 bases from J, with 10 bases between. DNA of the CDR3: TGCAGTGCTAGTTGGGGCTGGACTGAAGCTTTCTTT. This codes for CSASWGWTEAFF.

This clonotype was seen a single time. This chain connects TRBV2 to TRBJ2-1; 8 nucleotides agree with TRBD1. Germline V gives CDR1 SNHLY, CDR2 FYNNEI. V was clipped by 8 bases and J by 8 bases; unmatched bases: 11. The CDR3 runs 14 residues. The CDR3 DNA follows: TGTGCCAGCTCACCTACCCGGACAGGGTATGAGCAGTTCTTC. This gives the protein CASSPTRTGYEQFF.

The rearrangement links TRBV12-3 or TRBV12-4 to TRBJ1-2, with a possible D match to TRBD1 (5 bases). V lost 6 bases to trimming and J lost 0 bases, with 17 bases between them. CDR3 length: 16 residues. CDR3 nucleotide sequence: TGTGCCAGCAGCCCAGGGTGGGCCAGCTCTAACTATGGCTACACCTTC. As protein: CASSPGWASSNYGYTF.

V usage is TRBV6-1 and J usage is TRBJ2-7; TRBD1 matches at 9 bases. Near its end, the DNA agrees better with TRBJ2-5, so the J call may be wrong. The germline gives CDR1 MNHNS, CDR2 SASEGT. This CDR3 is built from 16 residues. CDR3 loop: CASSEALGQGTETQYF. Written as DNA, the CDR3 is TGTGCCAGCAGTGAAGCTCTGGGACAGGGTACGGAGACCCAGTACTTC.

V usage is TRBV2 and J usage is TRBJ2-4; D may correspond to TRBD1 or TRBD2 (5 bases each). The CDR3 totals 15 residues. Deletions cut 6 bases from V and 0 bases from J, with 12 bases between. Germline V gene data show CDR1 as SNHLY and CDR2 as FYNNEI. The CDR3 protein is CASSPRELAKNIQYF. The DNA for the CDR3 is TGTGCCAGCAGCCCCAGGGAGTTAGCCAAAAACATTCAGTACTTC.

The DNA for the CDR3 is TGTGCCATCAGTGCGTTGACAGGGTACGAGCAGTACTTC. Translation: CAISALTGYEQYF. The chain joins TRBV10-3 to TRBJ2-7, with TRBD1 matching over 7 bases. After removal of 4 bases from V and 4 bases from J, the junction contained 4 bases not matched to a gene. CDR1 is ENHRY and CDR2 is SYGVKD in the germline V gene. The CDR3 has 13 residues.

The chain links TRBV7-9 to TRBJ2-1; D call uncertain. V lost 3 bases and J 0 bases, leaving 18 bases between the germline ends. The CDR3 covers 18 residues. Germline values: CDR1 SEHNR, CDR2 FQNEAQ (reference sequence). This CDR3 is CASSFGQVLQTSYNEQFF. CDR3 bases: TGTGCCAGCAGCTTTGGCCAAGTTCTGCAGACCTCCTACAATGAGCAGTTCTTC.

The chain links TRBV4-1 to TRBJ2-1; D gene ambiguous. The CDR3 length is 15 residues. Germline V gene data show CDR1 as MGHRA and CDR2 as YSYEKL. V dropped 1 base and J dropped 8 bases, with 15 bases sitting between them. The CDR3 DNA is TGCGCCAGCAGCCAAGGGCTCTCTGGAATTGATGAGCAGTTCTTC. This codes for CASSQGLSGIDEQFF.

The rearrangement uses TRBV29-1 and TRBJ2-7, with 9 bases aligning to TRBD2. Germline CDR1 and CDR2: SQVTM and ANQGSEA. The CDR3 runs 14 residues. V lost 1 base to trimming and J lost 0 bases; unmatched junction nucleotides: 1. In DNA, the CDR3 is TGCAGCGTTGAAGCGACTAGCGGCTCCTACGAGCAGTACTTC. Residues: CSVEATSGSYEQYF.

This chain uses TRBV12-3 or TRBV12-4 with TRBJ2-7, with no clear D. The V end was cut by 0 bases, the J end by 2 bases, with 14 bases between. This CDR3 spans 16 amino acids. CDR3: CASSLARASTPYEQYF. CDR3 bases: TGTGCCAGCAGTTTAGCACGGGCCTCCACGCCCTACGAGCAGTACTTC.

This clonotype has more than one count but fewer than ten. The V and J genes are TRBV7-9 and TRBJ2-6, with unresolved D. V dropped 8 bases and J dropped 4 bases, with 12 bases sitting between them. CDR1 and CDR2 from the germline V gene are SEHNR and FQNEAQ (reference sequence). There are 14 residues in the CDR3. CDR3 nucleotide sequence: TGTGCCAGCGAAGGTACTCTCGGGGCCAACGTCCTGACTTTC. The encoded protein is CASEGTLGANVLTF. Supplemented by reference TRBV7-9 and TRBJ2-6, the full variable domain reads DTGVSQNPRHKITKRGQNVTFRCDPISEHNRLYWYRQTLGQGPEFLTYFQNEAQLEKSRLLSDRFSAERPKGSFSTLEIQRTEQGDSAMYLCASEGTLGANVLTFGAGSRLTVL.

This clonotype was seen a handful of times. The chain is built from TRBV7-2 and TRBJ2-7, with D possibly being TRBD2 (6 bases). The germline V gene encodes CDR1 SGHTA and CDR2 FQGNSA. The CDR3 sequence is 14 residues long. The V end lost 4 bases, the J end lost 3 bases, and 13 bases lay between the germline ends. CDR3 sequence reads: CASSSRSGVYEQYF. The CDR3 nucleotides are TGTGCCAGCAGCTCCAGATCGGGGGTCTACGAGCAGTACTTC.

V gene TRBV7-2 combines with J gene TRBJ1-4; perhaps TRBD1 as D (6 bases). CDR1 is SGHTA and CDR2 is FQGNSA in the germline V gene. V was shortened by 5 bases and J by 0 bases, with 25 bases between the two germline ends. The CDR3 covers 20 residues. The CDR3 DNA reads as TGTGCCAGCAGCCCCAAAGGCCGTCTTACAGGGATCACAACTAATGAAAAACTGTTTTTT. It is translated as CASSPKGRLTGITTNEKLFF.

V and J are TRBV20-1 and TRBJ2-3; 8 bases align to TRBD2. V lost 3 bases, J lost 6 bases, and 8 bases stayed unmatched. Germline CDR1 reads DFQATT; CDR2 reads SNEGSKA (reference sequence). The CDR3 is made up of 14 amino acids. The CDR3 spells CSARKGLAADTQYF. The CDR3 region has the DNA TGCAGTGCTAGGAAAGGACTAGCAGCTGATACGCAGTATTTT.

This clonotype was recorded once. V usage is TRBV5-6 and J usage is TRBJ2-7; D call uncertain. There are 17 residues in the CDR3. Trimming cost V 1 base and J 4 bases, with 21 bases left between them. Per the germline V gene, CDR1 is SGHDT and CDR2 is YYEEEE. The DNA of the CDR3 is TGTGCCAGCAGCTTGAAGGGTCTCGACACGGATAGATACGAGCAGTACTTC. Amino acid sequence: CASSLKGLDTDRYEQYF.

The chain combines TRBV5-1 with TRBJ2-1, with D unclear. The germline V gene encodes CDR1 SGHRS and CDR2 YFSETQ. Trimming shortened V by 0 bases and J by 12 bases, and 10 bases separated the two germline ends. This CDR3 region has 12 residues. CDR3 bases: TGCGCCAGCAGCTTGGAAGCCACGGGGCAGTTCTTC. Translating it yields CASSLEATGQFF.

The chain is built from TRBV20-1 and TRBJ2-5, with 9 bases that match TRBD2. The tail of the sequence fits TRBJ2-7 better, so the J call may be wrong. CDR1 is DFQATT, CDR2 SNEGSKA, per germline (reference sequence). The CDR3 spans 14 residues. This CDR3 reads CSASLAGIAYEQYF. For the CDR3, the DNA is TGCAGTGCTAGCCTAGCGGGAATCGCCTACGAGCAGTACTTC.

The V gene is TRBV12-3 or TRBV12-4, the J gene TRBJ2-1; 9 bases align to TRBD2. This CDR3 region has 15 residues. Trimming removed 5 bases from V and 2 bases from J; junction bases left unmatched: 4. The CDR3 nucleotides read TGTGCCAGCAGTAATAGCGGGAGTGCCTACAATGAGCAGTTCTTC. Its translation is CASSNSGSAYNEQFF.

This chain joins TRBV12-3 or TRBV12-4 and TRBJ2-1; D unresolved. The assigned J gene may be wrong: the sequence end matches TRBJ2-7 better. The CDR3 extends over 16 amino acids. In DNA, the CDR3 is TGTGCCAGCAGTGCCGGTCGCAGCCACCTCTACAATGAGCAGTACTTC. This encodes CASSAGRSHLYNEQYF.

This chain uses TRBV29-1 with TRBJ1-2; 7 nucleotides match TRBD1. J was trimmed by 3 bases and V by 4 bases; bases with no gene match: 11. Germline assignment: CDR1 SQVTM and CDR2 ANQGSEA. The CDR3 length is 15 residues. This CDR3 is CSVAGETGHHYGYTF. CDR3 coding DNA: TGCAGCGTTGCGGGCGAGACAGGGCACCACTATGGCTACACCTTC.

This clonotype came up a few times. The chain joins TRBV12-3 or TRBV12-4 to TRBJ2-7, with D uncertain. Trimming pared 5 bases from V and 2 bases from J, leaving 13 bases between. CDR3 length: 14 amino acids. The CDR3 region has the DNA TGTGCCAGCAGTCCTCCGTGGGCCCCCTACGAGCAGTACTTC. Its translation is CASSPPWAPYEQYF.

The chain couples TRBV5-6 to TRBJ1-1, with D hard to call. V lost 0 bases, J lost 11 bases, and 14 bases lay in between. Germline assignment: CDR1 SGHDT and CDR2 YYEEEE. The CDR3 has 13 amino acids. CDR3 sequence: CASSLAPRPKAFF. CDR3 DNA: TGTGCCAGCAGCTTGGCCCCACGGCCCAAGGCTTTCTTT.

This chain connects TRBV7-3 to TRBJ2-3; a possible D gene is TRBD2 (5 bases). V shed 0 bases and J shed 0 bases, with 7 bases lying between them. This CDR3 comprises 15 residues. Germline CDR1 and CDR2: SGHTA and FQGTGA. In DNA, the CDR3 is TGTGCCAGCAGCTTAACAGCGGCTAGCACAGATACGCAGTATTTT. This translates into CASSLTAASTDTQYF.